The 24 T cell receptor beta chains below were found in one sample sequenced in a study of control samples from healthy donors and cancer patients. Here immunoSEQ multiplex PCR was the method, and the copy in TCRdb shows in-frame clones only, minus some. The data contain more than 95,000 clones, more than 85% of them singletons. The sequencing input was blood. The source is a man aged 18 to 29 in good health.

The CDR3 region is CASSVFDRNGYTF. The CDR3 region has the DNA TGTGCCAGCAGTGTGTTTGATAGGAATGGCTACACCTTC. The V call is TRBV2, the J call TRBJ1-2; D uncertain. Trimming took off 4 bases at V and 6 bases at J, with 12 bases between the two ends. From germline, CDR1 is SNHLY and CDR2 FYNNEI. The CDR3 totals 13 residues.

V and J are TRBV7-9 and TRBJ1-1, with TRBD1 matching 7 bases. The CDR3 spans 14 residues. The V and J ends lost 7 bases and 7 bases, in that order; junction bases with no gene match: 12. Germline V gene lookup returns CDR1 SEHNR and CDR2 FQNEAQ (reference sequence). This CDR3 is CASTGRQGDNEAFF. Here the CDR3 DNA reads TGTGCCAGCACCGGACGCCAGGGGGATAATGAAGCTTTCTTT.

V gene TRBV5-1 combines with J gene TRBJ2-2, with D hard to call. Trimming shortened V by 0 bases and J by 7 bases, and 10 bases separated the two germline ends. Germline values: CDR1 SGHRS, CDR2 YFSETQ. This CDR3 is 14 amino acids long. CDR3 loop: CASSLAQEGGELFF. The CDR3, as DNA: TGCGCCAGCAGCTTGGCGCAGGAAGGCGGGGAGCTGTTTTTT.

The chain carries TRBV19 and TRBJ1-2; no definite D call. CDR1 and CDR2 (germline): LNHDA, SQIVND (reference sequence). There are 12 residues in the CDR3. V shed 7 bases and J shed 6 bases, with 12 bases lying between them. Written as DNA, the CDR3 is TGTGCCAGTAAAATTGGAGGGCATGGCTACACCTTC. This encodes CASKIGGHGYTF.

The chain employs TRBV9 and TRBJ2-1, with a weak D call TRBD1 (5 bases). The length of the CDR3 is 15 residues. Germline V lookup: CDR1 SGDLS, CDR2 YYNGEE. V lost 1 base and J lost 2, with 10 bases in between. The CDR3 DNA is TGTGCCAGCAGCGTATCAGGGATTGCCTACAATGAGCAGTTCTTC. Protein product: CASSVSGIAYNEQFF.

This clone occurred a few times. The CDR3 bases are TGCGCCAGCAGCCAAGATTCTATCCGGGACTCCCTCCTGGGGGAAGAGACCCAGTACTTC. The encoded protein is CASSQDSIRDSLLGEETQYF. The V and J genes are TRBV4-1 and TRBJ2-5, with a weak D call TRBD2 (6 bases). The CDR3 totals 20 residues. Trimming left V 0 bases short and J 3 bases short, with 26 bases between. The V gene's germline CDR1 is MGHRA and CDR2 YSYEKL.

V gene TRBV5-6 combines with J gene TRBJ1-6; TRBD1 agrees at 11 bases. The V and J ends lost 0 bases and 6 bases, in that order; junction bases with no gene match: 8. The length of the CDR3 is 18 residues. The germline gives CDR1 SGHDT, CDR2 YYEEEE. The CDR3 DNA reads TGTGCCAGCAGCTTGGCCGGGACAGGGGGAGTTAGTAATTCACCCCTCCACTTT. As protein: CASSLAGTGGVSNSPLHF.

The chain has TRBV6-6 and TRBJ2-1, with unresolved D. V shed 0 bases and J shed 8 bases, with 8 bases lying between them. The CDR3 loop spans 13 amino acids. The germline V gene encodes CDR1 MNHNY and CDR2 SVGAGI (reference sequence). The CDR3 bases are TGTGCCAGCAGTTACTCGGGCCCCGATGAGCAGTTCTTC. Protein product: CASSYSGPDEQFF.

The chain employs TRBV19 and TRBJ1-5; a weak D match, TRBD1 (6 bases). Germline V gene data show CDR1 as LNHDA and CDR2 as SQIVND (reference sequence). CDR3 length: 15 amino acids. V lost 4 bases and J 2 bases, leaving 12 bases between the germline ends. The CDR3 here is CASSSGRGGNQPQHF. The CDR3 DNA is TGTGCCAGTAGTAGTGGCAGGGGTGGCAATCAGCCCCAGCATTTT.

The chain combines TRBV29-1 with TRBJ2-7; TRBD1 or TRBD2 may be the D gene (6 bases each). CDR1 and CDR2 (germline): SQVTM, ANQGSEA. Trimming removed 4 bases from V and 1 base from J, with 11 bases in between. The CDR3 runs 13 residues. The CDR3 here is CSVVGGGSYEQYF. The CDR3 DNA sequence: TGCAGCGTTGTGGGGGGCGGTTCCTACGAGCAGTACTTC.

The chain links TRBV27 to TRBJ1-3; the D is unclear. CDR1 and CDR2 (germline): MNHEY, SMNVEV (reference sequence). V shed 5 bases and J shed 4 bases, with 15 bases lying between them. This CDR3 spans 15 amino acids. The CDR3, as DNA: TGTGCCAGCAGTCCCCAGTGGAAAATCGGAAACACCATATATTTT. Residues: CASSPQWKIGNTIYF.

This clone appeared once. The V gene is TRBV29-1, the J gene TRBJ1-2; D remains unclear. V lost 7 bases and J lost 3, with 12 bases in between. The CDR3 has 12 residues. CDR1 SQVTM and CDR2 ANQGSEA come from the germline V gene. This CDR3 is CSAARTDYGYTF. The CDR3 bases are TGCAGCGCTGCAAGGACGGACTATGGCTACACCTTC.

CDR3 sequence: CASSTEGRGLEQYF. The CDR3 DNA sequence: TGTGCCAGCAGCACGGAGGGCAGGGGATTGGAGCAGTACTTC. This sequence joins TRBV5-4 and TRBJ2-7, with D perhaps TRBD1 or TRBD2 (6 bases each). Germline lookup yields CDR1 SGHNT and CDR2 YYREEE (reference sequence). Trimming left V 4 bases short and J 7 bases short, with 18 bases between. The CDR3 covers 14 residues.

The rearrangement joins TRBV14 to TRBJ1-1, with 8 positions matching TRBD1. The germline V gene encodes CDR1 SGHDN and CDR2 FVKESK. V lost 2 bases and J lost 4; bases outside the gene matches: 6. The CDR3 contains 15 residues. CDR3 amino acids: CASSQPDRGATEAFF. In nucleotides, the CDR3 is TGTGCCAGCAGCCAACCCGACAGGGGAGCCACTGAAGCTTTCTTT. Full variable domain (rest looked up from reference TRBV14 and TRBJ1-1): EAGVTQFPSHSVIEKGQTVTLRCDPISGHDNLYWYRRVMGKEIKFLLHFVKESKQDESGMPNNRFLAERTGGTYSTLKVQPAELEDSGVYFCASSQPDRGATEAFFGQGTRLTVV.

This chain joins TRBV15 and TRBJ1-2; D gene uncertain. Germline V gives CDR1 LNHNV, CDR2 YYDKDF (reference sequence). Trimming took 1 base from V and 8 from J, leaving 11 bases between them. The length of the CDR3 is 13 residues. The CDR3: CATSRGMAVGYTF. As DNA, the CDR3 is TGTGCCACCAGCAGAGGAATGGCAGTCGGCTACACCTTC. The full variable domain, with the rest looked up from reference TRBV15 and TRBJ1-2, is DAMVIQNPRYQVTQFGKPVTLSCSQTLNHNVMYWYQQKSSQAPKLLFHYYDKDFNNEADTPDNFQSRRPNTSFCFLDIRSPGLGDTAMYLCATSRGMAVGYTFGSGTRLTVV.

The V gene is TRBV7-9, the J gene TRBJ2-7; D uncertain. Germline CDR1 SEHNR, CDR2 FQNEAQ (reference sequence). The ends were cut back, 5 bases at V and 4 bases at J, with 12 bases in the middle. The CDR3 length is 13 residues. The CDR3 DNA follows: TGTGCCAGCAGCCCAATCGCGCGGTACGAGCAGTACTTC. Its translation: CASSPIARYEQYF.

V gene TRBV3-1 (or the pseudogene TRBV3-2) combines with J gene TRBJ2-2; D may correspond to TRBD1 or TRBD2 (5 bases each). The CDR3 sequence is 16 residues long. Trimming shortened V by 4 bases and J by 3 bases, and 15 bases separated the two germline ends. Germline CDR1 and CDR2: LGHDT and YNNKEL (reference sequence). CDR3 sequence: CASSPFGGEDTGELFF. DNA for the CDR3: TGTGCCAGCAGCCCCTTTGGGGGAGAGGACACCGGGGAGCTGTTTTTT.

This chain connects TRBV7-9 to TRBJ2-3, with D hard to call. The CDR3 length is 15 residues. CDR1 SEHNR and CDR2 FQNEAQ come from the germline V gene (reference sequence). Trimming removed 4 bases at V and 1 base at J, with 12 bases between. The DNA of the CDR3 is TGTGCCAGCAGCTATGGTCCGGCGGGCACAGATACGCAGTATTTT. Protein product: CASSYGPAGTDTQYF.

The chain carries TRBV6-6 and TRBJ1-2, with a weak D call TRBD1 (5 bases). Trimming stripped 2 bases from V and 6 bases from J, with 13 bases between. The CDR3 sequence is 14 residues long. Germline CDR1 MNHNY, CDR2 SVGAGI (reference sequence). CDR3 sequence reads: CASSYPKGLNGYTF. CDR3 nucleotide sequence: TGTGCCAGCAGTTACCCAAAGGGGTTGAATGGCTACACCTTC.

This chain joins TRBV4-2 and TRBJ1-5; maybe TRBD1 (5 bases). CDR1 LGHNA and CDR2 YNFKEQ come from the germline V gene. This CDR3 region has 13 residues. Trimming stripped 4 bases from V and 5 bases from J, with 9 bases between. The CDR3 bases are TGTGCCAGCAGCCCGAGAGGGGATCAGCCCCAGCATTTT. Translating gives CASSPRGDQPQHF.

The V and J genes are TRBV5-1 and TRBJ1-5; 7 bases line up with TRBD1. Germline V gives CDR1 SGHRS, CDR2 YFSETQ. J was trimmed by 6 bases and V by 4 bases; bases with no gene match: 10. This CDR3 contains 15 residues. CDR3 protein: CASSRRPDRVQPQHF. For the CDR3, the DNA is TGCGCCAGCAGCCGTCGACCTGACAGGGTTCAGCCCCAGCATTTT.

The chain uses TRBV4-3 and TRBJ2-5, with D possibly being TRBD1 (8 bases). The CDR3 loop spans 15 amino acids. Trimming removed 0 bases at V and 4 bases at J, with 12 bases between. CDR1 is LGHNA, CDR2 YSLEER, per germline. CDR3 amino acids: CASSQDHRGGETQYF. CDR3 coding DNA: TGCGCCAGCAGCCAAGATCACAGGGGGGGAGAGACCCAGTACTTC.

The chain carries TRBV7-9 and TRBJ1-6; D is perhaps TRBD1 (5 bases). Trimming stripped 1 base from V and 7 bases from J, with 11 bases between. Looked up from germline, CDR1 is SEHNR and CDR2 is FQNEAQ (reference sequence). This CDR3 is built from 15 residues. The CDR3 spells CASSLGSQGNSPLHF. As DNA, the CDR3 is TGTGCCAGCAGCTTAGGTTCGCAGGGCAATTCACCCCTCCACTTT. The whole variable domain, filled in from reference TRBV7-9 and TRBJ1-6, reads DTGVSQNPRHKITKRGQNVTFRCDPISEHNRLYWYRQTLGQGPEFLTYFQNEAQLEKSRLLSDRFSAERPKGSFSTLEIQRTEQGDSAMYLCASSLGSQGNSPLHFGNGTRLTVT.

The table lists this clone with a count of one. V gene TRBV7-9 combines with J gene TRBJ2-5; D remains unclear. Germline V gives CDR1 SEHNR, CDR2 FQNEAQ (reference sequence). V shed 1 base and J shed 0 bases, with 9 bases lying between them. The CDR3 length is 15 residues. CDR3: CASSLVLGYQETQYF. The CDR3 DNA reads as TGTGCCAGCAGCTTAGTTTTGGGCTACCAAGAGACCCAGTACTTC.